One and the same sample provided the 21 T cell receptor beta chains below, sequenced in a study of blood T cell repertoires in COVID-19. Profiled with immunoSEQ multiplex PCR; TCRdb holds only in-frame clones, not every one. This sample has 100,000 to 150,000 clones; about 88% occur once, and the top ten carry over 1%. The specimen was peripheral blood. The source of these receptors is a woman aged 80 or over with acute or convalescent COVID-19.

This sequence joins TRBV5-1 and TRBJ1-6; D might be TRBD1 (6 bases). Germline CDR1 SGHRS, CDR2 YFSETQ. Trimming shortened V by 0 bases and J by 10 bases, and 14 bases separated the two germline ends. This CDR3 region has 15 residues. CDR3 DNA: TGCGCCAGCAGCTTGGACAGGGCCGTGAACTCACCCCTCCACTTT. Its translation: CASSLDRAVNSPLHF.

The chain uses TRBV19 and TRBJ1-1; no firm D call. Germline lookup yields CDR1 LNHDA and CDR2 SQIVND (reference sequence). This CDR3 is built from 14 residues. V dropped 6 bases and J dropped 1 base, with 12 bases sitting between them. The CDR3: CASRPEGGNTEAFF. The CDR3 coding sequence is TGTGCCAGTAGGCCCGAGGGAGGGAACACTGAAGCTTTCTTT.

The chain is built from TRBV24-1 and TRBJ1-1; D unclear. The CDR3 spans 14 residues. Germline V gene data show CDR1 as KGHDR and CDR2 as SFDVKD. Trimming took 5 bases from V and 5 from J, leaving 14 bases between them. The chain's CDR3 is CATSGKADRTEAFF. CDR3 bases: TGTGCCACCAGTGGTAAAGCTGATCGGACTGAAGCTTTCTTT.

This sequence joins TRBV5-1 and TRBJ2-3, with TRBD1 identical over 9 bases. The CDR3 has 16 residues. The V and J ends lost 2 bases and 1 base, in that order; junction bases with no gene match: 5. CDR1 is SGHRS, CDR2 YFSETQ, per germline. The CDR3, as DNA: TGCGCCAGCAGCTTAAAGGGGGACAGGGGCACAGATACGCAGTATTTT. This translates into CASSLKGDRGTDTQYF. The full variable domain, completed using reference TRBV5-1 and TRBJ2-3, is KAGVTQTPRYLIKTRGQQVTLSCSPISGHRSVSWYQQTPGQGLQFLFEYFSETQRNKGNFPGRFSGRQFSNSRSEMNVSTLELGDSALYLCASSLKGDRGTDTQYFGPGTRLTVL.

This sequence joins TRBV9 and TRBJ2-7, with 7 bases identical to TRBD1. Germline V CDR1 and CDR2: SGDLS, YYNGEE. The CDR3 extends over 14 amino acids. The V segment lost 3 bases and the J segment 2 bases; nucleotides outside the gene matches: 5. This CDR3 reads CASSGRDSTYEQYF. The DNA of the CDR3 is TGTGCCAGCAGCGGACGGGACAGTACCTACGAGCAGTACTTC.

This sequence joins TRBV9 and TRBJ1-4, with TRBD1 matching 7 bases. The J segment lost 0 bases and the V segment lost 2 bases, leaving 1 base of the junction unmatched. Looked up from germline, CDR1 is SGDLS and CDR2 is YYNGEE. This CDR3 has 15 amino acids. CDR3 DNA sequence: TGTGCCAGCAGCGTCGGGACAGCAACTAATGAAAAACTGTTTTTT. It codes for CASSVGTATNEKLFF.

The chain links TRBV13 to TRBJ2-7; 8 nucleotides line up with TRBD1. V gave up 3 bases and J gave up 6 bases; unmatched junction bases: 4. CDR1 and CDR2 from the germline V gene are PRHDT and FYEKMQ (reference sequence). The CDR3 covers 13 residues. CDR3 bases: TGTGCCAGCAGCTTCAGGGGGCGAGGCGAGCAGTACTTC. This translates into CASSFRGRGEQYF.

The V call is TRBV6-6, the J call TRBJ1-5; 7 nucleotides match TRBD1. V shed 7 bases and J 4 bases; nucleotides not matched to a gene: 4. Germline-derived CDR1 and CDR2 are MNHNY and SVGAGI (reference sequence). CDR3 length: 13 amino acids. The CDR3 region is CASNLQGNQPQHF. CDR3 nucleotide sequence: TGTGCCAGCAACCTACAGGGGAATCAGCCCCAGCATTTT.

This clone came up a few times. The chain's CDR3 is CASSIAGGEPQHF. CDR3 coding DNA: TGTGCCAGTAGTATAGCGGGGGGCGAGCCCCAGCATTTT. V is TRBV19 and J is TRBJ1-5, with TRBD1 as a possible D gene (6 bases). CDR3 length: 13 residues. Deletions cut 1 base from V and 8 bases from J, with 9 bases between. The germline V gene encodes CDR1 LNHDA and CDR2 SQIVND (reference sequence).

In regard to this clone: The DNA is left out, because the CDR3 cannot be placed on it with certainty; the CDR3 is given as TCRdb lists it. Here the CDR3 reads CASSPHVGAGNTIYF. The V call is TRBV21-1, the J call TRBJ1-3; TRBD1, as called in the table, went unchecked against the DNA. TRBV21-1 is designated a pseudogene. Both ends counted, the CDR3 spans 15 residues.

The chain joins TRBV3-1 (or the pseudogene TRBV3-2) to TRBJ2-7; D perhaps matches TRBD2 (6 bases). The CDR3 has 11 amino acids. Trimming cost V 3 bases and J 6 bases, with 6 bases left between them. CDR1 and CDR2 from the germline V gene are LGHDT and YNNKEL (reference sequence). The CDR3 reads CASSQTSEQYF. CDR3 in DNA: TGTGCCAGCAGCCAGACTAGCGAGCAGTACTTC.

The chain carries TRBV19 and TRBJ2-5; the D gene is possibly TRBD1 (5 bases). Germline loops: CDR1 LNHDA, CDR2 SQIVND (reference sequence). Trimming left V 4 bases short and J 4 bases short, with 16 bases between. The CDR3 is made up of 15 amino acids. CDR3 DNA: TGTGCCAGTAGTAGAAGGGGCCCTGCCCTAGAGACCCAGTACTTC. It is translated as CASSRRGPALETQYF.

CDR3 in amino acids: CASSLRLAETKKETQYF. DNA of the CDR3: TGCGCCAGCAGCTTGCGACTAGCGGAGACAAAAAAAGAGACCCAGTACTTC. V gene TRBV5-1 combines with J gene TRBJ2-5, with 9 bases aligning to TRBD2. This CDR3 spans 17 amino acids. Germline loops: CDR1 SGHRS, CDR2 YFSETQ. Unmatched junction bases numbered 10, after V lost 1 base and J lost 3 bases.

The rearrangement joins TRBV9 to TRBJ1-3, with 8 bases lining up with TRBD1. Germline V gene data show CDR1 as SGDLS and CDR2 as YYNGEE. CDR3 size: 14 residues. V shed 3 bases, J shed 2 bases, and the junction held 1 base outside the gene matches. The DNA for the CDR3 is TGTGCCAGCAGCGCGGACAGGGCTGGAAACACCATATATTTT. Protein: CASSADRAGNTIYF.

V is TRBV3-1 (or the pseudogene TRBV3-2) and J is TRBJ2-3; tentatively, D is TRBD1 (6 bases). Trimming took 9 bases from V and 6 from J, leaving 13 bases between them. This CDR3 contains 12 residues. Germline V gene data show CDR1 as LGHDT and CDR2 as YNNKEL (reference sequence). The CDR3 is CASGGGADTQYF. The CDR3, as DNA: TGTGCCAGTGGTGGGGGCGCGGATACGCAGTATTTT.

This chain connects TRBV19 to TRBJ2-7, with 7 bases that match TRBD1. The germline V gene encodes CDR1 LNHDA and CDR2 SQIVND (reference sequence). The CDR3 has 14 residues. The J segment lost 6 bases and the V segment lost 4 bases, leaving 9 bases of the junction unmatched. In nucleotides, the CDR3 is TGTGCCAGTAGTACTTGGACAGGAAGGGGCGAGCAGTACTTC. Translating it yields CASSTWTGRGEQYF.

This chain uses TRBV7-3 with TRBJ1-1; possible D gene TRBD1, 6 bases. CDR3 size: 14 residues. The V gene's germline CDR1 is SGHTA and CDR2 FQGTGA. With 1 base removed from V and 0 bases from J, the gap between germline ends came to 6 bases. This CDR3 is CASSLNRVNTEAFF. The CDR3 DNA sequence: TGTGCCAGCAGCTTAAACAGGGTGAACACTGAAGCTTTCTTT.

The chain recombines TRBV5-1 with TRBJ1-2; tentatively, D is TRBD1 (5 bases). This CDR3 is 13 amino acids long. CDR1 and CDR2 from the germline V gene are SGHRS and YFSETQ. The V end was cut by 6 bases, the J end by 2 bases, with 11 bases between. The CDR3 DNA is TGCGCCAGCACCGGGGGATCAAACTATGGCTACACCTTC. This encodes CASTGGSNYGYTF.

This clone was seen once. The V and J genes are TRBV5-1 and TRBJ1-3, with D perhaps matching TRBD1 (5 bases). Germline values: CDR1 SGHRS, CDR2 YFSETQ. CDR3 length: 16 residues. Trimming removed 2 bases at V and 0 bases at J, with 12 bases between. The CDR3 DNA reads as TGCGCCAGCAGCTTCGCAGGGCAGACCTCTGGAAACACCATATATTTT. It yields the protein CASSFAGQTSGNTIYF.

The chain joins TRBV18 to TRBJ2-2, with 9 bases matching TRBD1. The V gene's germline CDR1 is KGHSH and CDR2 LQKENI. This CDR3 contains 16 residues. V shed 6 bases and J 3 bases; nucleotides not matched to a gene: 8. In DNA, the CDR3 is TGTGCCAGCTCCCCCAACAGGGGGCTTCACACCGGGGAGCTGTTTTTT. Protein: CASSPNRGLHTGELFF. The full variable domain, its missing parts supplied by reference TRBV18 and TRBJ2-2, is NAGVMQNPRHLVRRRGQEARLRCSPMKGHSHVYWYRQLPEEGLKFMVYLQKENIIDESGMPKERFSAEFPKEGPSILRIQQVVRGDSAAYFCASSPNRGLHTGELFFGEGSRLTVL.

The V gene is TRBV11-2, the J gene TRBJ2-2, with TRBD1 as a possible D gene (6 bases). The V gene lost 6 bases and the J gene lost 7 bases, with 15 bases spanning the gap. From germline, CDR1 is SGHAT and CDR2 FQNNGV. The CDR3 has 14 residues. CDR3 coding DNA: TGTGCCAGCAGTTCCTACAGGGACGGCGGGGAGCTGTTTTTT. It yields the protein CASSSYRDGGELFF.